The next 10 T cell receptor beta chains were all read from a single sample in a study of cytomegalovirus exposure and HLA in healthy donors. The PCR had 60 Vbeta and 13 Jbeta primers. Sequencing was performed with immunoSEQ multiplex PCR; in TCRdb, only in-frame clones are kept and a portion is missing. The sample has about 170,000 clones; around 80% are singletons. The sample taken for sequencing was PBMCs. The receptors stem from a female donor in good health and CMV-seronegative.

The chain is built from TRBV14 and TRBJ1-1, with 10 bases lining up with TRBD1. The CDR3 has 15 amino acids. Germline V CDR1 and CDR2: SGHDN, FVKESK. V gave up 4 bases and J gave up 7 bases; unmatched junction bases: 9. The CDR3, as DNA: TGTGCCAGCAGCCGAAGGACAGGGGGAGAGGGTGAAGCTTTCTTT. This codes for CASSRRTGGEGEAFF.

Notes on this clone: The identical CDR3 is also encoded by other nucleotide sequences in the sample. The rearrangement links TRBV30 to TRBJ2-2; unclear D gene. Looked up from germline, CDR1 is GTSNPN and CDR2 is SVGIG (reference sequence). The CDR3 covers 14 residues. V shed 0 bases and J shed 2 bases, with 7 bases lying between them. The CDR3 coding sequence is TGTGCCTGGAGTGTTTTGGCCAACACCGGGGAGCTGTTTTTT. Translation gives CAWSVLANTGELFF.

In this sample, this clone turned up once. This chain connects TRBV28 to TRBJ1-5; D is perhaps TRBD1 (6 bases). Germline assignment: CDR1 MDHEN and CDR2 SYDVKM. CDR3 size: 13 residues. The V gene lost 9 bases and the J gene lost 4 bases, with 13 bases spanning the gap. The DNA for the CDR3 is TGTGCCAGTCAAACAGGGCTAAATCAGCCCCAGCATTTT. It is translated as CASQTGLNQPQHF.

The CDR3 DNA follows: TGTGCCAGCAGTGATGCTAGCGGCTCATACAATGAGCAGTTCTTC. It translates to CASSDASGSYNEQFF. The chain has TRBV6-1 and TRBJ2-1; 7 nucleotides align to TRBD2. The germline V gene has CDR1 MNHNS and CDR2 SASEGT. Trimming at V came to 3 bases and at J to 4 bases, leaving 6 bases not matched to a gene. The CDR3 consists of 15 residues.

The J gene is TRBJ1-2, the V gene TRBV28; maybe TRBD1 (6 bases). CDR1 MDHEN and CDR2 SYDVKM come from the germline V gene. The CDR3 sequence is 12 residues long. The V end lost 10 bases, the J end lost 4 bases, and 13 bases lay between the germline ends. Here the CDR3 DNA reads TGTGCCACCTCCGGGACACCCTATGGCTACACCTTC. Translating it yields CATSGTPYGYTF.

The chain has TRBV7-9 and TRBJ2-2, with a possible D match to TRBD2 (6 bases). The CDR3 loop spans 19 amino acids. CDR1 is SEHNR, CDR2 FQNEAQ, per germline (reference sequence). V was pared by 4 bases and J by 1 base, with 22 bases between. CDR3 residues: CASSSVPGLPTGNTGELFF. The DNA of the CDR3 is TGTGCCAGCAGCTCCGTCCCGGGACTCCCCACCGGGAACACCGGGGAGCTGTTTTTT.

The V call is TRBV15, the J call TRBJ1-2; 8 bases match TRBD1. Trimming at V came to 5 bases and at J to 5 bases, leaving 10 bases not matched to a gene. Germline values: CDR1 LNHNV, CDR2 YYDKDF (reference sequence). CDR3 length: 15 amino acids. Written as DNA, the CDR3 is TGTGCCACCAGCGGATTACAGGGGGTCAGATATGGCTACACCTTC. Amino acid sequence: CATSGLQGVRYGYTF.

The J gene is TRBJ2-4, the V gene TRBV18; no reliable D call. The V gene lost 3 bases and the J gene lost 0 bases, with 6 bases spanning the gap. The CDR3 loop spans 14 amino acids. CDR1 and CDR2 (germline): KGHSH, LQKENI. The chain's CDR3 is CASSPTLAKNIQYF. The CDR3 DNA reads TGTGCCAGCTCACCGACATTAGCCAAAAACATTCAGTACTTC.

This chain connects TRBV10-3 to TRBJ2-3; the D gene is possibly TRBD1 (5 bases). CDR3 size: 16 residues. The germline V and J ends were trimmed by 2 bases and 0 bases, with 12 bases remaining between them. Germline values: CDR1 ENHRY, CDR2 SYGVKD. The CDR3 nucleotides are TGTGCCATCAGTGAGGGGTGGACAAGAAGCACAGATACGCAGTATTTT. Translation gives CAISEGWTRSTDTQYF.

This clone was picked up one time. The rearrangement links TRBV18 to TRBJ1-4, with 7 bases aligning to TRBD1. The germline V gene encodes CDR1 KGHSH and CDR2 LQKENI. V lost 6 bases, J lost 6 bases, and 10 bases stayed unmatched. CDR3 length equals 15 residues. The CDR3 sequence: CASSPDRVQHEKLFF. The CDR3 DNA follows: TGTGCCAGCTCGCCCGACAGGGTACAACATGAAAAACTGTTTTTT.